This T cell receptor beta chain derives from a study of regulatory T cells in long-lasting Graves disease. Study results and caveats: New patients shared fewer public clonotypes (approximately 970) than persistent patients did (around 2,900).

The ends were cut back, 4 bases at V and 5 bases at J, with 4 bases in the middle. CDR1 is SQVTM and CDR2 is ANQGSEA in the germline V gene. The CDR3 spans 10 residues. With iRepertoire HTBI primers and Arm-PCR of CDR3 regions, TCR beta libraries were built. TCRdb re-called the multiplex PCR reads through MiXCR, storing one row per CDR3 protein. The repertoire holds about 620,000 distinct CDR3 sequences, less than 20% seen once, with approximately 18% in the top ten. There are a few counts of this clonotype. Its specificity is unknown. Indicated time point: newly diagnosed GD, antithyroid drugs for less than 3 months. PBMC RNA was the source of the TCR library. About 10 milliliters of peripheral blood were taken and placed in EDTA tubes. The same data also contributed to another study, on T cells in Graves' hyperthyroidism and ophthalmopathy. Turning to that study: An absence of ophthalmopathy progression within 18 months meant stable Graves' hyperthyroidism.

Here the sequenced sample was peripheral blood mononuclear cells (PBMCs), taken at new diagnosis, from a patient treated with antithyroid drugs. The receptor's source is a woman aged 25 to 39 with Graves disease. V is TRBV29-1 and J is TRBJ2-3; D ambiguous. The CDR3, as DNA: TGCAGCGTTGGGCTAGATACGCAGTATTTT. It encodes CSVGLDTQYF.